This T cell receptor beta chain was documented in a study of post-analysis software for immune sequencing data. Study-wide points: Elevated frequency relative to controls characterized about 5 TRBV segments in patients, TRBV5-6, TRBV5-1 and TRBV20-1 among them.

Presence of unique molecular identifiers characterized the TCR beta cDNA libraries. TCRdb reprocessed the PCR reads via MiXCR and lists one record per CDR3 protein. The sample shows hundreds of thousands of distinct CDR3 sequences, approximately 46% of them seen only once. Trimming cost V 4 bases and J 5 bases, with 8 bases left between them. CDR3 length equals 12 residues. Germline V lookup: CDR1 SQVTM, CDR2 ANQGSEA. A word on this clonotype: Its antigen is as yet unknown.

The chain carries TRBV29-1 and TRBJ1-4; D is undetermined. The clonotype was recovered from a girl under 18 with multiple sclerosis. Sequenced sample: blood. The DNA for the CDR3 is TGCAGCGTTGGGCTACTAAATGAAAAACTGTTTTTT. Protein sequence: CSVGLLNEKLFF.